These 28 T cell receptor beta chains came from one sample sequenced in a study of shared clonotypes between healthy human individuals. Using immunoSEQ multiplex PCR, the repertoire was profiled, and TCRdb retains in-frame clones only, with some absent. The sample gives roughly 700,000 clones, approximately 74% of which show up once; about 1.7% is in the top ten. Sequences were obtained from memory CD4+ T cells sorted from blood. Subset here: CD45RA-negative fraction. The receptor set was obtained from a woman aged 25 to 39 in good health.

This clone was seen a few times. Here the CDR3 DNA reads TGTGCCAGCAGTCCCCAATGGTTTGCGTCGGCGGCCATGAGGGGACTCAATGAGCAGTTCTTC. It specifies CASSPQWFASAAMRGLNEQFF. The chain carries TRBV27 and TRBJ2-1; TRBD2 is a possible D gene (6 bases). CDR1 and CDR2 (germline): MNHEY, SMNVEV (reference sequence). The CDR3 runs 21 residues. V shed 5 bases and J shed 6 bases, with 35 bases lying between them.

This chain uses TRBV5-1 with TRBJ2-3, with a weak D call TRBD2 (5 bases). V was trimmed by 7 bases and J by 0 bases, leaving 9 bases between them. The CDR3 spans 13 residues. Per germline, CDR1 SGHRS and CDR2 YFSETQ. The CDR3 is CASGLASTDTQYF. In DNA form, the CDR3 reads TGCGCCAGCGGGCTAGCTAGCACAGATACGCAGTATTTT.

J is TRBJ1-2 and V is TRBV5-8; 9 bases map to TRBD1. This CDR3 region has 15 residues. CDR1 SGHTS and CDR2 YDEGEE come from the germline V gene. Trimming at V came to 2 bases and at J to 7 bases, leaving 9 bases not matched to a gene. CDR3 region: CASSFQTGGLAGYTF. CDR3 in DNA: TGTGCCAGCAGCTTCCAGACAGGGGGGCTGGCTGGCTACACCTTC.

The chain carries TRBV5-6 and TRBJ1-1, with a possible D match to TRBD1 (5 bases). This CDR3 region has 15 residues. Trimming removed 1 base at V and 2 bases at J, with 12 bases between. Looked up from germline, CDR1 is SGHDT and CDR2 is YYEEEE. CDR3 in DNA: TGTGCCAGCAGCTTGAGGCAGGGAGTAAACACTGAAGCTTTCTTT. As protein: CASSLRQGVNTEAFF.

This clone was seen only a few times. This chain links TRBV27 with TRBJ2-2, with D perhaps TRBD2 (6 bases). The CDR3 is made up of 15 amino acids. Trimming pared 6 bases from V and 4 bases from J, leaving 15 bases between. Germline V gene lookup returns CDR1 MNHEY and CDR2 SMNVEV (reference sequence). CDR3 protein: CASRPFGGGTGELFF. The CDR3 nucleotides read TGTGCCAGCAGGCCTTTCGGGGGTGGCACCGGGGAGCTGTTTTTT.

This clone has a count of ten or more. The chain recombines TRBV23-1 with TRBJ1-5; TRBD1 aligns across 9 bases. TRBV23-1 is assigned to the ORF class and has an uncertain function. V lost 7 bases, J lost 7 bases, and 8 bases stayed unmatched. This CDR3 spans 14 amino acids. For the CDR3, the DNA is TGCGCCAGCAAAATAACAGGGGGCCGGCAGCCCCAGCATTTT. It codes for CASKITGGRQPQHF.

V usage is TRBV10-1 and J usage is TRBJ2-1; perhaps TRBD1 as D (5 bases). Germline CDR1 reads WNHNN; CDR2 reads SYGVQD (reference sequence). V gave up 0 bases and J gave up 9 bases, with 15 bases separating them. This CDR3 is 15 amino acids long. The CDR3 region has the DNA TGCGCCAGCAGTGAGTCAAGGGGAAAGAAGGGTGAGCAGTTCTTC. It translates to CASSESRGKKGEQFF.

V is TRBV6-5 and J is TRBJ2-6; 9 bases map to TRBD1. Trimming cost V 7 bases and J 2 bases; bases outside gene matches: 3. The CDR3 is 15 amino acids. Per germline, CDR1 MNHEY and CDR2 SVGAGI. This chain's CDR3 is CASTGQGTGANVLTF. The CDR3 DNA sequence: TGTGCCAGCACCGGACAGGGGACTGGGGCCAACGTCCTGACTTTC.

The chain combines TRBV7-2 with TRBJ2-1, with D perhaps TRBD1 (5 bases). CDR1 is SGHTA, CDR2 FQGNSA, per germline. Trimming took off 5 bases at V and 10 bases at J, with 9 bases between the two ends. The CDR3 is 11 amino acids. The CDR3 sequence: CASSKRQEQFF. CDR3 DNA: TGTGCCAGCAGCAAAAGACAGGAGCAGTTCTTC.

The chain links TRBV14 to TRBJ1-3; 8 bases line up with TRBD1. V lost 4 bases to trimming and J lost 4 bases; unmatched junction nucleotides: 12. Germline lookup yields CDR1 SGHDN and CDR2 FVKESK. CDR3 size: 17 residues. The DNA for the CDR3 is TGTGCCAGCAGCCCGCGGCGGGCGACAGGGGTCGGAAACACCATATATTTT. Amino acids: CASSPRRATGVGNTIYF.

CDR3 nucleotides: TGTGCCAGCAGCTTAGGCGGTAGCGAAACCGGGGAGCTGTTTTTT. Translating gives CASSLGGSETGELFF. J is TRBJ2-2 and V is TRBV11-3; TRBD2 is a possible D gene (5 bases). This CDR3 is 15 amino acids long. V dropped 1 base and J dropped 5 bases, with 11 bases sitting between them. Per germline, CDR1 SGHNT and CDR2 YENEEA.

This chain links TRBV2 with TRBJ2-2; the D gene is possibly TRBD2 (5 bases). Per germline, CDR1 SNHLY and CDR2 FYNNEI. V lost 10 bases and J lost 0, with 12 bases in between. The CDR3 sequence is 14 residues long. The CDR3 coding sequence is TGTGCCACATCCCGGGATTCGAACACCGGGGAGCTGTTTTTT. This translates into CATSRDSNTGELFF.

The chain is built from TRBV11-1 and TRBJ2-7; TRBD1 might be the D (6 bases). Germline V gene lookup returns CDR1 SGHAT and CDR2 FQDESV (reference sequence). V was shortened by 5 bases and J by 1 base, with 15 bases between the two germline ends. The CDR3 is 15 amino acids. CDR3 bases: TGTGCCAGCAGCCCTAATGCAGGGGTTTCCTACGAGCAGTACTTC. Encoded protein: CASSPNAGVSYEQYF.

On this clone: A read error may explain this, as a much larger clone is one base away. The chain is built from TRBV14 and TRBJ2-7, with 11 positions matching TRBD2. This CDR3 comprises 15 residues. V lost 4 bases to trimming and J lost 0 bases; unmatched junction nucleotides: 2. Germline V gene lookup returns CDR1 SGHDN and CDR2 FVKESK. The CDR3 DNA reads TGTGCCAGCAGCCTAACTAGCGGGAGCTCCTACGAGCAGTACTTC. The encoded protein is CASSLTSGSSYEQYF.

V gene TRBV6-4 combines with J gene TRBJ2-2; 7 nucleotides align to TRBD2. The CDR3 runs 13 residues. Trimming removed 4 bases from V and 4 bases from J; junction bases left unmatched: 0. Germline CDR1 is MRHNA and CDR2 is SNTAGT. The CDR3 coding sequence is TGTGCCAGCAGTGGGACTAGCACCGGGGAGCTGTTTTTT. Translated, it gives CASSGTSTGELFF.

The chain carries TRBV6-1 and TRBJ1-2; maybe TRBD1 (5 bases). V lost 7 bases, J lost 2 bases, and 11 bases lay in between. Germline CDR1 reads MNHNS; CDR2 reads SASEGT. The CDR3 has 13 residues. DNA for the CDR3: TGTGCCAGCACCGTAGGGGTGAACTATGGCTACACCTTC. Translating gives CASTVGVNYGYTF.

This clone has a count of ten or more. This chain links TRBV5-1 with TRBJ1-4; 7 nucleotides align to TRBD1. With V trimmed by 2 bases and J by 8 bases, 6 bases remained unmatched. This CDR3 spans 14 amino acids. In germline, CDR1 is SGHRS, CDR2 YFSETQ. This chain's CDR3 is CASSFDRVEEKLFF. The CDR3 region has the DNA TGCGCCAGCAGCTTTGACAGGGTGGAGGAAAAACTGTTTTTT.

Remarks on this clone: Other DNA sequences in the same sample also yield this CDR3. The chain has TRBV18 and TRBJ2-1, with TRBD2 matching 13 bases. The CDR3 runs to 15 residues. Per germline, CDR1 KGHSH and CDR2 LQKENI. V was pared by 6 bases and J by 10 bases, with 9 bases of the junction left unmatched. CDR3 sequence reads: CASSPGLAGVGEQFF. The CDR3 bases are TGTGCCAGCTCGCCCGGACTAGCGGGAGTAGGGGAGCAGTTCTTC. The entire variable domain, with the rest obtained from reference TRBV18 and TRBJ2-1, is as follows: NAGVMQNPRHLVRRRGQEARLRCSPMKGHSHVYWYRQLPEEGLKFMVYLQKENIIDESGMPKERFSAEFPKEGPSILRIQQVVRGDSAAYFCASSPGLAGVGEQFFGPGTRLTVL.

The V call is TRBV6-5, the J call TRBJ1-1, with D uncertain. The CDR3 length is 15 residues. Germline CDR1 is MNHEY and CDR2 is SVGAGI. Deletions cut 2 bases from V and 0 bases from J, with 10 bases between. The CDR3 nucleotides are TGTGCCAGCAGTTACGACGGGCAGGTGAACACTGAAGCTTTCTTT. This translates into CASSYDGQVNTEAFF.

As concerns this clone: The identical CDR3 is also encoded by other nucleotide sequences in the sample. V gene TRBV6-5 combines with J gene TRBJ1-1; D unresolved. Germline V gene lookup returns CDR1 MNHEY and CDR2 SVGAGI. The CDR3 is made up of 13 amino acids. V was trimmed by 2 bases and J by 2 bases, leaving 6 bases between them. The CDR3 DNA follows: TGTGCCAGCAGTTACGACGGAAACACTGAAGCTTTCTTT. It encodes CASSYDGNTEAFF.

The chain joins TRBV28 to TRBJ1-5; TRBD1 matches 8 bases. The CDR3 totals 16 residues. In germline, CDR1 is MDHEN, CDR2 SYDVKM. The trim removed 7 bases at V and 1 base at J, leaving 9 bases unmatched. In DNA form, the CDR3 reads TGTGCCAGCAACCCCGGGACAGGACCAAGCAATCAGCCCCAGCATTTT. It translates to CASNPGTGPSNQPQHF.

This clone was counted only a few times. This chain's CDR3 is CASSPKVAGGPRTGELFF. The CDR3 bases are TGTGCCAGCAGCCCCAAGGTTGCGGGAGGGCCAAGGACCGGGGAGCTGTTTTTT. V and J are TRBV4-2 and TRBJ2-2; 9 nucleotides agree with TRBD2. This CDR3 spans 18 amino acids. Germline V lookup: CDR1 LGHNA, CDR2 YNFKEQ. J was trimmed by 5 bases and V by 4 bases; bases with no gene match: 14.

The rearrangement links TRBV2 to TRBJ1-2; 7 bases agree with TRBD1. Per the germline V gene, CDR1 is SNHLY and CDR2 is FYNNEI. The V segment lost 7 bases and the J segment 0 bases; nucleotides outside the gene matches: 5. The CDR3 loop spans 14 amino acids. In DNA form, the CDR3 reads TGTGCCAGCAAGGACAGGTTAGCTAACTATGGCTACACCTTC. This encodes CASKDRLANYGYTF.

The chain is built from TRBV6-4 and TRBJ2-1; 7 bases line up with TRBD2. J gave up 0 bases and V 3 bases, and 2 bases lay outside the gene matches. The CDR3 runs to 15 residues. Germline V gene lookup returns CDR1 MRHNA and CDR2 SNTAGT. The CDR3 spells CASSESGGSYNEQFF. The CDR3 coding sequence is TGTGCCAGCAGTGAATCGGGGGGCTCCTACAATGAGCAGTTCTTC.

On this clone: With a far larger clone one base away, a read error is the likely cause. The chain couples TRBV27 to TRBJ2-2, with D perhaps matching TRBD1 (6 bases). This CDR3 spans 13 amino acids. Looked up from germline, CDR1 is MNHEY and CDR2 is SMNVEV (reference sequence). Trimming cost V 10 bases and J 6 bases, with 15 bases left between them. DNA of the CDR3: TGTGCCAACAATGACAGGTTCTCCGGGGAGCTGTTTTTT. It translates to CANNDRFSGELFF.

This clone came up a few times. The CDR3 reads CAWTRGLAGATGELFF. Here the CDR3 DNA reads TGTGCCTGGACTAGGGGACTAGCGGGAGCTACCGGGGAGCTGTTTTTT. This chain connects TRBV30 to TRBJ2-2; 14 bases align to TRBD2. Germline CDR1 GTSNPN, CDR2 SVGIG (reference sequence). The trim removed 4 bases at V and 5 bases at J, leaving 6 bases unmatched. The CDR3 covers 16 residues.

This chain joins TRBV6-5 and TRBJ2-1; 12 nucleotides match TRBD2. Germline CDR1 reads MNHEY; CDR2 reads SVGAGI. The CDR3 length is 15 residues. Trimming cost V 6 bases and J 8 bases; bases outside gene matches: 8. The CDR3 here is CASSRLAGGRHEQFF. CDR3 in DNA: TGTGCCAGCAGCCGGCTAGCGGGAGGGAGGCATGAGCAGTTCTTC.

J is TRBJ2-3 and V is TRBV7-3, with D perhaps TRBD1 or TRBD2 (5 bases each). Germline CDR1 is SGHTA and CDR2 is FQGTGA. Deletions cut 5 bases from V and 10 bases from J, with 19 bases between. The CDR3 runs 14 residues. The CDR3 sequence is CASSPGPGRQAQYF. The DNA for the CDR3 is TGTGCCAGCAGCCCAGGGCCGGGGCGGCAAGCGCAGTATTTT.